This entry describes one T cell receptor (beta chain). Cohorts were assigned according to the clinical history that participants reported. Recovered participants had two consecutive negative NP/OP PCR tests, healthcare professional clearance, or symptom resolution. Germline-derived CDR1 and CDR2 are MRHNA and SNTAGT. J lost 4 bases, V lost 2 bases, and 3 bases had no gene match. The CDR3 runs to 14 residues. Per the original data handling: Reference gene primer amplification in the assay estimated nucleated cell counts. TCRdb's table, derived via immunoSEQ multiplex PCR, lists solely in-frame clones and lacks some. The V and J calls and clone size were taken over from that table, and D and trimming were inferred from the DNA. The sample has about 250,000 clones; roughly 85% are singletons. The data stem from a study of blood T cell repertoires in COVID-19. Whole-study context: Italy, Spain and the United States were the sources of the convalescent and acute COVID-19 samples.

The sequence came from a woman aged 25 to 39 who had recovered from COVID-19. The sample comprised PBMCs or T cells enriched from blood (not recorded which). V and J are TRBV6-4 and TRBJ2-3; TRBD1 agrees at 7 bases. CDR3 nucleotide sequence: TGTGCCAGCAGTGACACCCAGGGGGCAGATACGCAGTATTTT. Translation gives CASSDTQGADTQYF.